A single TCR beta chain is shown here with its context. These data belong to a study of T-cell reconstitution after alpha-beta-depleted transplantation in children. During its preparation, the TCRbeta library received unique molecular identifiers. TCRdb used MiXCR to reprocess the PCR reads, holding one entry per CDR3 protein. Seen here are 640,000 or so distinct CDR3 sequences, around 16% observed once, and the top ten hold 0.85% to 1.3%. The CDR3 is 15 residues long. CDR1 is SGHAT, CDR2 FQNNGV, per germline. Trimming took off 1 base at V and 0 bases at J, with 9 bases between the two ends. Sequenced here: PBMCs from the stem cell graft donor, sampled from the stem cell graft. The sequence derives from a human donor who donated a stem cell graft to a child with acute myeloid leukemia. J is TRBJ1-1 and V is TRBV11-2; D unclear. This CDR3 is CASSLGALLNTEAFF. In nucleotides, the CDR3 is TGTGCCAGCAGCTTAGGGGCTCTGTTGAACACTGAAGCTTTCTTT. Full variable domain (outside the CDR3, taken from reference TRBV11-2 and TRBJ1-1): EAGVAQSPRYKIIEKRQSVAFWCNPISGHATLYWYQQILGQGPKLLIQFQNNGVVDDSQLPKDRFSAERLKGVDSTLKIQPAKLEDSAVYLCASSLGALLNTEAFFGQGTRLTVV.